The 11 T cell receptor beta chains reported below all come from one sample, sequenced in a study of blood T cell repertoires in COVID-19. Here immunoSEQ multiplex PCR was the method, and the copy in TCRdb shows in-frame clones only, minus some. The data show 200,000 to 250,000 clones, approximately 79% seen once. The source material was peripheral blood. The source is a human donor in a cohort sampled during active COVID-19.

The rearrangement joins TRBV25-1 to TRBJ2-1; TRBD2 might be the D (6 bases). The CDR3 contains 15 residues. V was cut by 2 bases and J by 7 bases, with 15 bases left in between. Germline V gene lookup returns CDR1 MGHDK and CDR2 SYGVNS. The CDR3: CASSEPGTRGNEQFF. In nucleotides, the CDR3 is TGTGCCAGCAGTGAACCCGGGACTCGAGGGAATGAGCAGTTCTTC.

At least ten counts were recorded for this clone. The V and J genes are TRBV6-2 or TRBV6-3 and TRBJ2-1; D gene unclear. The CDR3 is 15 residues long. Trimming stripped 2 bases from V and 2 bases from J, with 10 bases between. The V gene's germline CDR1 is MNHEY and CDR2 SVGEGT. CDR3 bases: TGTGCCAGCAGTTACGGAGCGTTCACCTACAATGAGCAGTTCTTC. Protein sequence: CASSYGAFTYNEQFF.

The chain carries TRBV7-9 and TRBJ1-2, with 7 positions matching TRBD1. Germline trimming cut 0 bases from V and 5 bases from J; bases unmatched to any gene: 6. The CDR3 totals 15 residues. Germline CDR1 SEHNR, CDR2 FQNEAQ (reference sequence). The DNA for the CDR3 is TGTGCCAGCAGCTTAGCCGTTGGGACAGTTTATGGCTACACCTTC. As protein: CASSLAVGTVYGYTF.

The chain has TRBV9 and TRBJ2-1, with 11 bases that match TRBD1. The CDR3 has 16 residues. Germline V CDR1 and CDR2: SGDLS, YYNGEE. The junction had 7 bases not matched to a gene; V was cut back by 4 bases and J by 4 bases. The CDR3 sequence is CASSPRGQGAYNEQFF. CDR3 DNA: TGTGCCAGCAGCCCGAGAGGACAGGGGGCTTACAATGAGCAGTTCTTC.

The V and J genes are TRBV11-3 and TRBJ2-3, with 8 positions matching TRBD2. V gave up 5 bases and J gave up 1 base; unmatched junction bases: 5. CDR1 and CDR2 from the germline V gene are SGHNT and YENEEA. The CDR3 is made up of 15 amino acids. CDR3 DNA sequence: TGTGCCAGCAGCCCGGGGGGGAGGGGCACAGATACGCAGTATTTT. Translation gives CASSPGGRGTDTQYF.

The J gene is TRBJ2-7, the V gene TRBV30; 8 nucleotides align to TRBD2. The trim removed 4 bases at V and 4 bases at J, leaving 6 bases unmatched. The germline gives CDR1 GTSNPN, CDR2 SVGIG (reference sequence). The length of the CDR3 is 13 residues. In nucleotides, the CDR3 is TGTGCCTGGATAGGGGCGGGGGGATACGAGCAGTACTTC. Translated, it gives CAWIGAGGYEQYF.

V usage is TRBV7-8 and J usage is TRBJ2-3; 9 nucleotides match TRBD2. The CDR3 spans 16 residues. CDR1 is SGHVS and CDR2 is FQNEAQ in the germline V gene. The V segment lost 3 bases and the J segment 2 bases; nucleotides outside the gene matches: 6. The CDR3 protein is CASSFSGRSPTDTQYF. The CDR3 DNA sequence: TGTGCCAGCAGCTTTAGCGGGAGATCCCCCACAGATACGCAGTATTTT.

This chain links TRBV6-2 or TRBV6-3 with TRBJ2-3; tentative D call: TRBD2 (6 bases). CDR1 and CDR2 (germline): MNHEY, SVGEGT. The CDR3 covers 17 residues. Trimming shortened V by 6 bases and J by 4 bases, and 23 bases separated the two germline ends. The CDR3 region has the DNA TGTGCCAGCAGCCCTAAAGTGAGGGCGGGATTCCCAGATACGCAGTATTTT. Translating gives CASSPKVRAGFPDTQYF.

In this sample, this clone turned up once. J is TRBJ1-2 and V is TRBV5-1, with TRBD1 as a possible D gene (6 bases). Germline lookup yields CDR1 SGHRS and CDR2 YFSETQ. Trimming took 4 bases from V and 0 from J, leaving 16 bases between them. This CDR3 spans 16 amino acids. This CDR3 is CASSLSLTGSNYGYTF. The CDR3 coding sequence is TGCGCCAGCAGCCTGTCTCTGACAGGTTCTAACTATGGCTACACCTTC.

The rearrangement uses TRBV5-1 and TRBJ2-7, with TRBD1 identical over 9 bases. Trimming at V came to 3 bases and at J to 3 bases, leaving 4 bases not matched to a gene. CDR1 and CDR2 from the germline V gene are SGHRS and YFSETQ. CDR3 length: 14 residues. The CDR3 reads CASSSGQGNYEQYF. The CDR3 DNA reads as TGCGCCAGCAGCTCGGGACAGGGCAACTACGAGCAGTACTTC.

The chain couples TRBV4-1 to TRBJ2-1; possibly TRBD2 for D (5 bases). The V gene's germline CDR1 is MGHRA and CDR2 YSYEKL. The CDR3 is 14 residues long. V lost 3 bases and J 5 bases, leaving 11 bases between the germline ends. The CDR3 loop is CASSQTEGNNEQFF. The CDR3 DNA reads TGCGCCAGCAGCCAGACCGAGGGAAACAATGAGCAGTTCTTC.